One and the same sample provided the 2 T cell receptor beta chains below, sequenced in a study of spatial heterogeneity in lung cancer. Time point meaning: sample taken at primary tumor resection. From tumor, nontumor lung or frozen PBMC, whole RNA was taken unsorted for sequencing. Using its own MiXCR run on the 5' RACE reads, TCRdb lists one record per CDR3 protein. In the table there are around 25,000 distinct CDR3 sequences, 9.5% to 15% of which are singletons. Sequences were derived from PBMCs, sampled at surgery. These TCRs come from a female donor with early-stage non-small cell lung cancer.

This clonotype was observed many times. This rearrangement joins TRBV13 to TRBJ2-7, with D maybe TRBD1 (5 bases). V was trimmed by 3 bases and J by 9 bases, leaving 15 bases between them. Germline CDR1 PRHDT, CDR2 FYEKMQ (reference sequence). This CDR3 has 13 residues. Written as DNA, the CDR3 is TGTGCCAGCAGCTTGTCTTCAGGGTTGGCGCAGTACTTC. Encoded protein: CASSLSSGLAQYF.

This clonotype was recorded many times. V gene TRBV20-1 combines with J gene TRBJ2-7; 10 positions match TRBD1. CDR3 size: 15 residues. V was pared by 6 bases and J by 0 bases, with 8 bases of the junction left unmatched. Germline assignment: CDR1 DFQATT and CDR2 SNEGSKA (reference sequence). The CDR3 DNA reads TGCAGTGCCGCCGAGGACAGGGGGTTCTCCTACGAGCAGTACTTC. This sequence encodes CSAAEDRGFSYEQYF.